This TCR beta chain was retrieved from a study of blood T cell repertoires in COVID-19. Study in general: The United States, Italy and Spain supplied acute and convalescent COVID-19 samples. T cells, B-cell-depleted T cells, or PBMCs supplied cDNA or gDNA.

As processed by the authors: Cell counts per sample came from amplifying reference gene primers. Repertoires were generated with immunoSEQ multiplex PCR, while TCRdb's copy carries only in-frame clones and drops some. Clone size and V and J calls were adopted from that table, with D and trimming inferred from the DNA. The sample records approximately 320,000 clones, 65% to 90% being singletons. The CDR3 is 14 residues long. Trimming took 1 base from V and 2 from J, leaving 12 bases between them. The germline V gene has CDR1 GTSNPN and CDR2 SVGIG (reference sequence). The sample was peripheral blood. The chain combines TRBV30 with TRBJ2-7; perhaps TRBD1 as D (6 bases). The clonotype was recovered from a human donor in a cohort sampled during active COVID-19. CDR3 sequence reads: CAWSGPGQAYEQYF. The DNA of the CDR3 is TGTGCCTGGAGTGGACCGGGACAAGCCTACGAGCAGTACTTC.